The 3 T cell receptor beta chains below all came from one sample that was sequenced in a study of blood T cells in healthy people across ages. The authors ran a second PCR of roughly 6 to 11 cycles using a sample-barcoded 5' primer and a J-beta primer mix. TCRdb called the 5' RACE reads again in MiXCR, with one record for every CDR3 protein. The sample lists roughly 500,000 distinct CDR3 sequences, approximately 25% occurring once. Sequenced: blood. The receptors stem from a woman aged 70-85 years in good health.

The chain employs TRBV29-1 and TRBJ1-1; D not certain. The CDR3 runs to 13 residues. Trimming pared 2 bases from V and 2 bases from J, leaving 9 bases between. Germline CDR1 and CDR2: SQVTM and ANQGSEA. The CDR3 DNA is TGCAGCGTTGAACAGTACGGAAACACTGAAGCTTTCTTT. This codes for CSVEQYGNTEAFF.

This clonotype was counted only a few times. This sequence joins TRBV20-1 and TRBJ1-3; D call uncertain. The germline V gene encodes CDR1 DFQATT and CDR2 SNEGSKA (reference sequence). The CDR3 covers 15 residues. V was trimmed by 0 bases and J by 0 bases, leaving 9 bases between them. The CDR3 nucleotides are TGCAGTGCTAGAGATAGCCCGGGCTCTGGAAACACCATATATTTT. It encodes CSARDSPGSGNTIYF.

CDR3 DNA: TGTGCCAGCAGCACCCCAGGACAGTTCTACGAGCAGTACGTC. Protein product: CASSTPGQFYEQYV. The V and J genes are TRBV7-3 and TRBJ2-7, with a weak D call TRBD1 (6 bases). Germline lookup yields CDR1 SGHTA and CDR2 FQGTGA. V dropped 5 bases and J dropped 3 bases, with 14 bases sitting between them. There are 14 residues in the CDR3.